Listed below are T cell receptor beta chains from one sample, sequenced in a study of OX40 agonist ivuxolimab in advanced cancers. Only in-frame clones appear in the TCRdb table, and some are missing; sequencing was by immunoSEQ multiplex PCR. The data show over 20,000 clones, 80% to 90% seen once. Specimen: CD4+ or CD8+ T cells sorted from blood, collected in a trial of the OX40 agonist ivuxolimab. The receptors originated from an adult with an advanced solid tumor such as melanoma, head and neck, liver or kidney cancer. The CDR3 runs from the conserved cysteine through the conserved F or W. The order of the fields is V gene, J gene, D gene, clone size, CDR3 DNA, CDR3 protein. The D gene is left open where the match is weak. Size tells how often a clone was seen (once, few, many) or the class of an expanded clone, and some rows leave it out.

>TRBV7-6|TRBJ1-6|NA|NA
TGTGCCAGCAGCTTAGGGGACTTGGTTGGCTCACCCCTCCACTTT
CASSLGDLVGSPLHF
>TRBV4-3|TRBJ2-7|TRBD1|NA
TGCGCCAGCAGCCAAGGGACAGGGGGTTCCTACGAGCAGTACTTC
CASSQGTGGSYEQYF
>TRBV19|TRBJ1-1|NA|NA
TGTGCCAGTAGAGCCGGGACATCGAACACTGAAGCTTTCTTT
CASRAGTSNTEAFF
>TRBV4-3|TRBJ1-4|NA|once
TGCGCCAGCAGCCAAGTTGGAGGTACAATCAATGAAAAACTGTTTTTT
CASSQVGGTINEKLFF
>TRBV5-4|TRBJ2-7|NA|NA
TGTGCCAGCAGCCTTCGGACAGCCACCTACGAGCAGTACTTC
CASSLRTATYEQYF
>TRBV27|TRBJ1-1|NA|few
TGTGCCAGCAGTTTACTCAGTCAGGGGACTGAAGCTTTCTTT
CASSLLSQGTEAFF
>TRBV7-8|TRBJ2-3|NA|once
TGTGCCAGCAGCTTAGCGGAAGACACGCAGTATTTT
CASSLAEDTQYF
>TRBV18|TRBJ1-4|NA|NA
TGTGCCAGCTCACCACCAGGGGACGAAAAACTGTTTTTT
CASSPPGDEKLFF
>TRBV19|TRBJ1-5|NA|few
TGTGCCAGTAGTACTAGGGCGAGCAATCAGCCCCAGCATTTT
CASSTRASNQPQHF
>TRBV18|TRBJ1-2|NA|NA
TGTGCCAGCTCACCCTCCCCGAGCGGGGATGGCTACACCTTC
CASSPSPSGDGYTF
>TRBV6-5|TRBJ2-2|NA|NA
TGTGCCAGCAGGCGGGACAGAGACACCGGGGAGCTGTTTTTT
CASRRDRDTGELFF
>TRBV5-1|TRBJ1-1|NA|once
TGCGCCAGCAGCTTGCGGGGTTTGGGGAGCTACACTGAAGCTTTCTTT
CASSLRGLGSYTEAFF
>TRBV4-1|TRBJ2-3|NA|NA
TGCGCCAGCAGCCAAGATAAGGCCGACCAGGGACGAGATACGCAGTATTTT
CASSQDKADQGRDTQYF
>TRBV2|TRBJ1-2|NA|NA
TGTGCCAGCAGTGAAGACAGAAACTATGGCTACACCTTC
CASSEDRNYGYTF
>TRBV28|TRBJ1-2|TRBD1|once
TGTGCCAGCAGCTCTGGACAGGGGAGAGGCTACACCTTC
CASSSGQGRGYTF
>TRBV4-1|TRBJ2-3|TRBD2|few
TGCGCCAGCAGCCAAGATCCTAGCGGGAGTACAGATACGCAGTATTTT
CASSQDPSGSTDTQYF
>TRBV11-3|TRBJ2-1|NA|NA
TGTGCCAGCAGCTTACTTCTCGATGGTGAGCAGTTCTTC
CASSLLLDGEQFF
>TRBV6-6|TRBJ2-2|NA|NA
TGTGCCAGCAGTTCCCACAGGGCGCCCGGGGAGCTGTTTTTT
CASSSHRAPGELFF
>TRBV12-5|TRBJ2-1|NA|NA
TGTGCTAGTGGTTTGGGCCCGGGTTACAATGAGCAGTTCTTC
CASGLGPGYNEQFF
>TRBV5-1|TRBJ2-7|NA|few
TGCGCCAGCAGCTTGGAAGAGGGGTCAAGGTACGAGCAGTACTTC
CASSLEEGSRYEQYF
>TRBV5-4|TRBJ2-7|TRBD2|medium-sized
TGTGCCAGCAGCTTGGTCCCTAGCGGGAGGGGACTTTACGAGCAGTACTTC
CASSLVPSGRGLYEQYF
>TRBV19|TRBJ2-7|NA|NA
TGTGCCAGTAGCCGAATTACCGACAGGACCAACTCCTACGAGCAGTACTTC
CASSRITDRTNSYEQYF
>TRBV10-3|TRBJ2-7|NA|few
TGTGCCATCAGGGACAGCTCCTACGAGCAGTACTTC
CAIRDSSYEQYF
>TRBV27|TRBJ2-5|NA|once
TGTGCCAGCAGCCGCGTGGTTCAAGAGACCCAGTACTTC
CASSRVVQETQYF
>TRBV5-4|TRBJ1-2|NA|NA
TGTGCCAGCAGCTTGTCCAGGGGCACCTCTAACTATGGCTACACCTTC
CASSLSRGTSNYGYTF
>TRBV7-2|TRBJ2-7|TRBD2|NA
TGTGCCAGCAGCCCGACCGGGACTAGGACCGACGAGCAGTACTTC
CASSPTGTRTDEQYF
>TRBV6-5|TRBJ2-2|NA|few
TGTGCCAGCAGTTTCGGATTCACCGGGGAGCTGTTTTTT
CASSFGFTGELFF
>TRBV6-5|TRBJ2-5|NA|NA
TGTGCCAGCGCGTCGAGGGGAGAGACCCAGTACTTC
CASASRGETQYF
>TRBV5-1|TRBJ2-6|NA|NA
TGCGCCAGCAGCCAGGGGCCCGGGGCCAACGTCCTGACTTTC
CASSQGPGANVLTF
>TRBV5-1|TRBJ2-1|TRBD2|NA
TGCGCCAGCAGGACAAGCGGGAATTACAATGAGCAGTTCTTC
CASRTSGNYNEQFF
>TRBV25-1|TRBJ2-3|NA|NA
TGTGCCAGCAACGATAACAGAGATACGCAGTATTTT
CASNDNRDTQYF
>TRBV6-6|TRBJ2-7|NA|NA
TGTGCCAGCAGACGCGTTCGGGACGGTACCTACGAGCAGTACTTC
CASRRVRDGTYEQYF
>TRBV2|TRBJ2-3|NA|NA
TGTGCCAGCAGTGAATCCAGCGGACCCCCCACAGATACGCAGTATTTT
CASSESSGPPTDTQYF
>TRBV11-3|TRBJ2-7|NA|NA
TGTGCCAGCAGCGTTAGGGATTCCGGGGGCTACGAGCAGTACTTC
CASSVRDSGGYEQYF
>TRBV19|TRBJ1-2|NA|NA
TGTGCCAGTAGTACTTCACAGAGGTCCACCTTC
CASSTSQRSTF
>TRBV19|TRBJ2-7|NA|NA
TGTGCCAGTAGTATCGTAGACTCCTACGAGCAGTACTTC
CASSIVDSYEQYF
>TRBV25-1|TRBJ2-7|NA|NA
TGTGCCAGCAGGGACAGCGGGTCCTACGAGCAGTACTTC
CASRDSGSYEQYF
>TRBV6-4|TRBJ1-5|NA|NA
TGTGCCAGCAGCCCAGGGGAGGATCAGCCCCAGCATTTT
CASSPGEDQPQHF
>TRBV2|TRBJ1-2|NA|NA
TGTGCCAGCAGTTCCAGGGGTCCGGGGGAACCAAACTATGGCTACACCTTC
CASSSRGPGEPNYGYTF
>TRBV19|TRBJ1-1|NA|NA
TGTGCCACCTGGGGCAGTTGGACTGAAGCTTTCTTT
CATWGSWTEAFF
>TRBV6-6|TRBJ1-5|NA|NA
TGTGCCAGCATCCTTCGGGGGGGCGGCAATCAGCCCCAGCATTTT
CASILRGGGNQPQHF
>TRBV4-3|TRBJ1-1|NA|NA
TGCGCCAGCAGCCAAGATTACCCAGGGAACACTGAAGCTTTCTTT
CASSQDYPGNTEAFF
>TRBV5-6|TRBJ2-3|TRBD2|NA
TGTGCCAGCAGCTTAGCGGGACCCAGCCCAGATACGCAGTATTTT
CASSLAGPSPDTQYF
>TRBV27|TRBJ2-1|TRBD2|NA
TGTGCCAGCAGTTTAGGCGGGGGTTGGAATGAGCAGTTCTTC
CASSLGGGWNEQFF
>TRBV5-4|TRBJ2-2|TRBD2|NA
TGTGCCAGCAGCTGGGGCGCTAGCGGGCCCACCGGGGAGCTGTTTTTT
CASSWGASGPTGELFF
>TRBV5-1|TRBJ2-7|NA|NA
TGCGCCAGCAGCCGGGGTCCCGTCTACGAGCAGTACTTC
CASSRGPVYEQYF